The present TCR beta chain was sequenced within a study of blood T cells in healthy people across ages. V was clipped by 5 bases and J by 0 bases; unmatched bases: 12. Germline V gene sequence: CDR1 SGHTA, CDR2 FQGNSA. The CDR3 spans 18 residues. The second PCR ran about 6 to 12 cycles with a sample-barcoded 5' primer and J-beta primers. Template switching added a 12-random-nucleotide identifier to every cDNA molecule. TCRdb reprocessed the 5' RACE reads with MiXCR, giving one entry per CDR3 protein. The data contain 1.5 million to 2 million distinct CDR3 sequences, 28% of them singletons. This chain joins TRBV7-2 and TRBJ2-3; 9 positions match TRBD2. The sample comprised blood. The source is a young woman in good health. This CDR3 reads CASSQGTSRVFSTDTQYF. The CDR3 coding sequence is TGTGCCAGCAGCCAAGGGACTAGCAGGGTATTCAGCACAGATACGCAGTATTTT.